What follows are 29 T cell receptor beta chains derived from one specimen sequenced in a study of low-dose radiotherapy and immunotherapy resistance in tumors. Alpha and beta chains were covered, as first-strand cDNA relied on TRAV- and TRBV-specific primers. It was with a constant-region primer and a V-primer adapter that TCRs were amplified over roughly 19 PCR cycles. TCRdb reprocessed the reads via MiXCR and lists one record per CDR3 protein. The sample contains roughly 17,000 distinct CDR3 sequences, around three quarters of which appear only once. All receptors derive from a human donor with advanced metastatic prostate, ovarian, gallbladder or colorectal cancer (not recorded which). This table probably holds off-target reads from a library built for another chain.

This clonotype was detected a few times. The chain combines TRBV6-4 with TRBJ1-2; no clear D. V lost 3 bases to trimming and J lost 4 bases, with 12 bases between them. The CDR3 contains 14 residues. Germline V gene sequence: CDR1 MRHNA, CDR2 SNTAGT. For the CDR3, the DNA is TGTGCCAGCAGTGATGGAAATTTTGGCTATGGCTACACCTTC. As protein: CASSDGNFGYGYTF.

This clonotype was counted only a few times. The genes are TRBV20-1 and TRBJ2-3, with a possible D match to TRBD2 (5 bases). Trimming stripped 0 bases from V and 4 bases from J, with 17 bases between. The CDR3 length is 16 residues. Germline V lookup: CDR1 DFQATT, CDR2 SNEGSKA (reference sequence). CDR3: CSARDTLAFPPDTQYF. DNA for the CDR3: TGCAGTGCTAGAGATACTCTAGCTTTCCCCCCAGATACGCAGTATTTT.

The CDR3 here is CASRRTGGDGKLFF. In DNA, the CDR3 is TGCGCCAGCAGAAGGACAGGGGGCGATGGAAAACTGTTTTTT. V and J are TRBV5-1 and TRBJ1-4, with TRBD1 matching over 11 bases. Germline CDR1 and CDR2: SGHRS and YFSETQ. The CDR3 contains 14 residues. V shed 5 bases, J shed 10 bases, and the junction held 7 bases outside the gene matches.

CDR3 coding DNA: TGTGCCAGCAGTGATAACATTCAGTACTTC. Translation gives CASSDNIQYF. V is TRBV6-1 and J is TRBJ2-4; D unresolved. Germline V gene lookup returns CDR1 MNHNS and CDR2 SASEGT. The CDR3 contains 10 residues. V dropped 3 bases and J dropped 7 bases, with 1 base sitting between them.

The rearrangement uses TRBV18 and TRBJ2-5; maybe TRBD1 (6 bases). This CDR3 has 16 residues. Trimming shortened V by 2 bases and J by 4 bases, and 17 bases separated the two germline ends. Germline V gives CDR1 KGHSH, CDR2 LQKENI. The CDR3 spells CASSPKNREVAETQYF. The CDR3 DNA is TGTGCCAGCTCACCAAAGAACAGGGAAGTAGCAGAGACCCAGTACTTC.

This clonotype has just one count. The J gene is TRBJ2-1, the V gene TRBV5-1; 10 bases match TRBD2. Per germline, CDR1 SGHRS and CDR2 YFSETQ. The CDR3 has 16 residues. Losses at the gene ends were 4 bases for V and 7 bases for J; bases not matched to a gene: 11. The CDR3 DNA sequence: TGCGCCAGCAGCCCAAGTACTAGCGGGGTAGGTAATGAGCAGTTCTTC. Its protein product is CASSPSTSGVGNEQFF. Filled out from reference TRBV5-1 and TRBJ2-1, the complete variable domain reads KAGVTQTPRYLIKTRGQQVTLSCSPISGHRSVSWYQQTPGQGLQFLFEYFSETQRNKGNFPGRFSGRQFSNSRSEMNVSTLELGDSALYLCASSPSTSGVGNEQFFGPGTRLTVL.

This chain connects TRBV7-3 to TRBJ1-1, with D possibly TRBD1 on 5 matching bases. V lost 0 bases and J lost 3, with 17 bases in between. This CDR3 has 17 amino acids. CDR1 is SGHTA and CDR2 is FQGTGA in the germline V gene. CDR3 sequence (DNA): TGTGCCAGCAGCTTAACGTTAAAGGCAGGGAATGACACTGAAGCTTTCTTT. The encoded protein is CASSLTLKAGNDTEAFF.

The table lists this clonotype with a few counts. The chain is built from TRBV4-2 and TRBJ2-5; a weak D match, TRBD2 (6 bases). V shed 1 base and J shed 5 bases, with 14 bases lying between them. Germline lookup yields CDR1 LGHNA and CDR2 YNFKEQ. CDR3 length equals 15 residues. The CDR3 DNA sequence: TGTGCCAGCAGCCAAGTGCGTGCCCGGGGGGAGACCCAGTACTTC. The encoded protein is CASSQVRARGETQYF.

CDR3 sequence: CSVLGGVDYNEQFF. The CDR3, as DNA: TGCAGTGTACTAGGGGGGGTGGACTACAATGAGCAGTTCTTC. This sequence joins TRBV29-1 and TRBJ2-1; TRBD2 is a possible D gene (7 bases). The V gene's germline CDR1 is SQVTM and CDR2 ANQGSEA. The CDR3 loop spans 14 amino acids.

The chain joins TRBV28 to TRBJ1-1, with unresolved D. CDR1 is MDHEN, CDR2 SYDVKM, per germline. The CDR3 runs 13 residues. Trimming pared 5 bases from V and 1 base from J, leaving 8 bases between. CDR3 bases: TGTGCCAGCAGTGGTCCCCCGAACACTGAAGCTTTCTTT. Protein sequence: CASSGPPNTEAFF.

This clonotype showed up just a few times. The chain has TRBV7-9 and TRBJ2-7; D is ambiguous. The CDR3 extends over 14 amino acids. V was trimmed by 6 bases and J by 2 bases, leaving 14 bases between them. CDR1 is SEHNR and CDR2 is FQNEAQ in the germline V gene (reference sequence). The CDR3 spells CASSPSRFAYEQYF. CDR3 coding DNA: TGTGCCAGCAGTCCTTCCAGGTTTGCCTACGAGCAGTACTTC.

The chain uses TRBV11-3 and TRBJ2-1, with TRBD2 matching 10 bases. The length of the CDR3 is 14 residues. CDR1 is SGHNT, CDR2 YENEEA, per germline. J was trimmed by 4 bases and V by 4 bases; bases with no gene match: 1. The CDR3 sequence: CASSSLAGYNEQFF. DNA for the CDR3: TGTGCCAGCAGCTCACTAGCGGGATACAATGAGCAGTTCTTC.

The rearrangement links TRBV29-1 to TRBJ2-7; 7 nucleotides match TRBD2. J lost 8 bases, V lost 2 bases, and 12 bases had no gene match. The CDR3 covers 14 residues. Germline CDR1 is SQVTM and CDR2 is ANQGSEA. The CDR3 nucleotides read TGCAGCGTTGAAAAGGCTAGCGGATCCACCCAGCAGTACTTC. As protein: CSVEKASGSTQQYF.

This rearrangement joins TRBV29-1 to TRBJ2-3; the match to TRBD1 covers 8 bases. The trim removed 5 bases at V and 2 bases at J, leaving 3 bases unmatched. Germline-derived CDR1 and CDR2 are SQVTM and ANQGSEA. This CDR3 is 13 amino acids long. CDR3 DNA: TGCAGCGTTCGGCAGGGGGCCACAGATACGCAGTATTTT. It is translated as CSVRQGATDTQYF.

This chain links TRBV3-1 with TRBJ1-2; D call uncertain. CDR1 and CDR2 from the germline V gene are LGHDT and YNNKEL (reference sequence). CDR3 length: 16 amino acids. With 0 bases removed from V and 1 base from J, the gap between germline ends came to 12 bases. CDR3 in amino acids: CASSQDYGAGNYGYTF. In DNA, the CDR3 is TGTGCCAGCAGCCAAGATTACGGTGCAGGTAACTATGGCTACACCTTC.

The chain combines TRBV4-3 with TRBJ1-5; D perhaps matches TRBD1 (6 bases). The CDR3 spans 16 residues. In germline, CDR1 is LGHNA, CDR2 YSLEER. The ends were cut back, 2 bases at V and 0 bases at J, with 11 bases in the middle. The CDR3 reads CASSQKSGDSNQPQHF. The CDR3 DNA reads TGCGCCAGCAGCCAAAAATCAGGGGATAGCAATCAGCCCCAGCATTTT.

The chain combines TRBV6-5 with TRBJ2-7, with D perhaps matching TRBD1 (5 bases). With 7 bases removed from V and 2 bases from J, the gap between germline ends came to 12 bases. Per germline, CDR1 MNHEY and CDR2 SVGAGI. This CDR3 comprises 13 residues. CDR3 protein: CASTRTLPYEQYF. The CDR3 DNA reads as TGTGCCAGCACCCGGACACTCCCCTACGAGCAGTACTTC.

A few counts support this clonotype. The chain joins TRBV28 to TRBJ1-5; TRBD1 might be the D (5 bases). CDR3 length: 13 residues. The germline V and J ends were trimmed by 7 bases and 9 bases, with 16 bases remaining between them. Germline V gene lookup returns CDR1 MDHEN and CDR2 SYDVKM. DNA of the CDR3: TGTGCCAGCAACTCAGGGTCCTCTCGGCCCCAGCATTTT. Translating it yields CASNSGSSRPQHF.

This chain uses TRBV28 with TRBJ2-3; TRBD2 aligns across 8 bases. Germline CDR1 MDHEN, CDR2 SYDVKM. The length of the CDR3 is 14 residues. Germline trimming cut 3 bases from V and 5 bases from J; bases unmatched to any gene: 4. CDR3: CASSLGGRIDTQYF. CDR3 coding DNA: TGTGCCAGCAGTTTGGGCGGGAGGATAGATACGCAGTATTTT.

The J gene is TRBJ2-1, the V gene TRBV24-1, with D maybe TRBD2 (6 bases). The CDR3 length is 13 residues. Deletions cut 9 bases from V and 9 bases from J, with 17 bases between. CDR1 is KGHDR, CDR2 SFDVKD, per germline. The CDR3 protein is CATRPVGGGEQFF. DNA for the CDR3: TGTGCCACCCGACCAGTGGGGGGAGGTGAGCAGTTCTTC.

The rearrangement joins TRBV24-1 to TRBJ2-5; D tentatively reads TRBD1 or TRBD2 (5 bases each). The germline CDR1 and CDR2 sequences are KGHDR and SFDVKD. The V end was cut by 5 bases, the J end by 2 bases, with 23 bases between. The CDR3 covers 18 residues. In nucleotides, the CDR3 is TGTGCCACCAGTGGTCGGTCTCCAGAGGGGACGAGTCAAGAGACCCAGTACTTC. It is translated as CATSGRSPEGTSQETQYF.

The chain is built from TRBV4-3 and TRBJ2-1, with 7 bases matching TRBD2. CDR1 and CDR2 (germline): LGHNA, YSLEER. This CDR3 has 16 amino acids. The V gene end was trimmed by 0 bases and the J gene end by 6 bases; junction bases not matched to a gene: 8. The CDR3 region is CASSQDPASGVNEQFF. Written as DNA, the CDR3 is TGCGCCAGCAGCCAAGACCCGGCTAGCGGCGTCAATGAGCAGTTCTTC.

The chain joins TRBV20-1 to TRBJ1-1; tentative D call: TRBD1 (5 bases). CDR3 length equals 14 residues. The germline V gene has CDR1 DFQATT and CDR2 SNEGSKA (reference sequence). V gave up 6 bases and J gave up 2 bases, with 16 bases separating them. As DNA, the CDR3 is TGCAGTGCCCGCCCGGGAGGGGTTAACACTGAAGCTTTCTTT. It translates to CSARPGGVNTEAFF.

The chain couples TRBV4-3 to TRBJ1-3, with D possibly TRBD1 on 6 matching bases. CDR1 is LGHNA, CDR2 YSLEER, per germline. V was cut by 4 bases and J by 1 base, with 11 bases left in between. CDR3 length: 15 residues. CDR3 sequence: CASSPLDRSGNTIYF. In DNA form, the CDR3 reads TGCGCCAGCAGCCCGCTGGACAGATCTGGAAACACCATATATTTT.

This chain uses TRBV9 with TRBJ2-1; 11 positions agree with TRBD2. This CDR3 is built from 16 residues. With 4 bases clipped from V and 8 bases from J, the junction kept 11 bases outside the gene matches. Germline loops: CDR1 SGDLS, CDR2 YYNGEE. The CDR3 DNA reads TGTGCCAGCAGCCCCAGCGGTCTAGCGGGAGGCTATGAGCAGTTCTTC. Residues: CASSPSGLAGGYEQFF.

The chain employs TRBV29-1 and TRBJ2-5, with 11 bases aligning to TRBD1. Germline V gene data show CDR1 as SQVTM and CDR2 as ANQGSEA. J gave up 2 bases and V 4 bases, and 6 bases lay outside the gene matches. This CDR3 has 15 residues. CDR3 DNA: TGCAGCGTTGGGGACAGGGGGGGTACTCAAGAGACCCAGTACTTC. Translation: CSVGDRGGTQETQYF. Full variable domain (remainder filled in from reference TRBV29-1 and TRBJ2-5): SAVISQKPSRDICQRGTSLTIQCQVDSQVTMMFWYRQQPGQSLTLIATANQGSEATYESGFVIDKFPISRPNLTFSTLTVSNMSPEDSSIYLCSVGDRGGTQETQYFGPGTRLLVL.

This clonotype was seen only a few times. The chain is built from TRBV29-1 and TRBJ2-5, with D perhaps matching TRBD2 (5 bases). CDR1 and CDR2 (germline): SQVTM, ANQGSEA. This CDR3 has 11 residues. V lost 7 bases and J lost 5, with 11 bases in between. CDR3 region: CSGVSGETQYF. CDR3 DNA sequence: TGCAGCGGGGTGTCGGGGGAGACCCAGTACTTC.

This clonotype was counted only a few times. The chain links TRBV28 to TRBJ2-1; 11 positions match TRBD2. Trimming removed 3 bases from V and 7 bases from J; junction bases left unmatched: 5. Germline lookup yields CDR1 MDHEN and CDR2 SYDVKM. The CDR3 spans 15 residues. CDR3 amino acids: CASSFLASGRNEQFF. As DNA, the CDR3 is TGTGCCAGCAGTTTTTTGGCTAGCGGGAGGAATGAGCAGTTCTTC.

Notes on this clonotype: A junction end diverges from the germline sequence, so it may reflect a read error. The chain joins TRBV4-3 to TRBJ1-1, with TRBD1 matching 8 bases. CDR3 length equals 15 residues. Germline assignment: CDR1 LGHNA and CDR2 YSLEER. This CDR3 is CASSQVGSGGTEALF. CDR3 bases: TGCGCCAGCAGCCAAGTCGGATCAGGGGGCACTGAAGCTCTCTTT.